This T cell receptor beta chain emerged from a study of OX40 agonist ivuxolimab in advanced cancers. For context, the study as a whole: Ivuxolimab was a fully human IgG2 agonistic monoclonal antibody targeting the costimulatory receptor OX40 (CD134). In the dose-escalation cohort, roughly 80% of patients were male, and the mean age was about 55 years, with a range of 23 to 79. Patients were allowed to have had prior anti-PD-1, anti-PD-L1 or anti-CTLA-4 therapy, and approximately 43% of the dose-escalation patients had previously received checkpoint inhibitors. Intravenous ivuxolimab was administered to patients every 2 weeks at six dose levels: 0.01, 0.1, 0.3, 1.5, 3 and 10 mg/kg. The point of sequencing TCRbeta in the periphery was to test whether ivuxolimab changed TCR sequence diversity and drove clonal T-cell expansion. The paper describes the monotherapy dose-escalation part (N = 52 patients) of the phase I trial of ivuxolimab. Partial responses occurred in three dose-escalation patients: two with cutaneous melanoma and one with hepatocellular carcinoma. Among the roughly 52 dose-escalation patients, approximately 20 had hepatocellular carcinoma, about 15 melanoma, 9 renal cell carcinoma and 9 head and neck cancer.

The research as a whole found: The antigen specificity of the clonally expanded peripheral T cells was not determined. At doses of 0.1 to 3.0 mg/kg, clonal expansion of both CD4+ and CD8+ T cells in blood was seen between baseline and week 6. On average, CD8+ T cells showed more expanded clones than CD4+ T cells after ivuxolimab. In the 0.1-3.0 mg/kg groups, partial responders had among the lowest normalized peripheral clonal expansion, particularly in CD8+ T cells. Low levels of normalized T-cell clonal expansion were also seen in some patients who did not respond.

As for this clone: No antigen is known for it. Qualities for individual bases were not recorded, and no much larger clone is one base off.

Genomic DNA was isolated from the sorted cells so that the TCRbeta CDR3 region could be sequenced. TCRbeta CDR3 regions were sequenced using the immunoSEQ Assay. As stored in TCRdb, this immuneACCESS dataset retains in-frame rearrangements with V and J assigned. A fraction of the clones does not appear; measured against another copy, unresolved V genes explain less than half of the discrepancy, and the remainder lacks a known reason. Counted in this sample were 65,000 to 90,000 clones; about 92% of them appeared once. Approximately 9.3% of the sample comes from the top ten. Patients with a history of autoimmune disease or receiving systemic immunosuppression were excluded from the trial. In every dose cohort, peripheral blood was drawn for TCR sequencing at baseline, cycle 4 day 1, and cycle 7 day 1. Samples were obtained from an open-label, multicenter, first-in-human phase I dose-escalation trial of ivuxolimab. Adults with locally advanced or metastatic head and neck squamous cell, hepatocellular, melanoma or renal cell carcinoma were enrolled in the trial. Before TCR sequencing, CD4+ and CD8+ T cells were separately sorted from peripheral blood.

The CDR3 numbers 14 residues from cysteine through phenylalanine. Left in the record is the CDR3 DNA by itself, 42 bases read in frame from the first base. In the germline V gene (reference sequence), CDR1 corresponds to LNHDA and CDR2 to SQIVND. At the junction V is shortened by 6 bases and J by 4 bases; bases outside the gene matches: 5. The chain uses TRBV19 and TRBJ2-1, with 8 central nucleotides matching TRBD2. This TCR derives from an adult with an advanced solid tumor such as melanoma, head and neck, liver or kidney cancer. The sequenced sample was CD4+ or CD8+ T cells sorted from blood, obtained in a trial of the OX40 agonist ivuxolimab. The nucleotide sequence is given as TGTGCCAGTAGCCTGGGACTAGAGTACAATGAGCAGTTCTTC. It codes for CASSLGLEYNEQFF.